This TCR beta chain was captured by sequencing in a study of OX40 agonist ivuxolimab in advanced cancers. The table came from immunoSEQ multiplex PCR; TCRdb's copy has only in-frame clones and leaves some out. The repertoire holds about 69,000 clones, over 75% seen once, with under 7.5% in the top ten. CDR3 length: 17 amino acids. The germline V gene encodes CDR1 SQVTM and CDR2 ANQGSEA. The V end lost 1 base, the J end lost 8 bases, and 24 bases lay between the germline ends. The sequencing used CD4+ or CD8+ T cells sorted from blood, collected in a trial of the OX40 agonist ivuxolimab. This sequence joins TRBV29-1 and TRBJ2-1, with unresolved D. The TCR originated in an adult with an advanced solid tumor such as melanoma, head and neck, liver or kidney cancer. The CDR3 nucleotides are TGCAGCGTTGAAGGTCATAAGGAAATGGGCTTTTGGGATGAGCAGTTCTTC. Amino acids: CSVEGHKEMGFWDEQFF.